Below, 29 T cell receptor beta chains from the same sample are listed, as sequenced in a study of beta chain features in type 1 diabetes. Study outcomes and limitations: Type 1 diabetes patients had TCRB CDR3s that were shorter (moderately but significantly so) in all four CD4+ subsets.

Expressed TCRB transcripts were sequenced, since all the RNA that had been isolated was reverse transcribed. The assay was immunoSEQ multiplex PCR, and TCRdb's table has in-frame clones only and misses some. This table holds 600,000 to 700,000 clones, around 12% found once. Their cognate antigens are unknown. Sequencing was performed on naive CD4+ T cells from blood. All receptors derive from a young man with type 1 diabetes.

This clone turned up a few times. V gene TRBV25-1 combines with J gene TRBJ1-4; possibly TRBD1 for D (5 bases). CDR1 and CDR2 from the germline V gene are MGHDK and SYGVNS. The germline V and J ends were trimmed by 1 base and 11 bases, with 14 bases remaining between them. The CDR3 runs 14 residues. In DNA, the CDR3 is TGTGCCAGCAGTGAATTAGGGGATGGGGCCAAACTGTTTTTT. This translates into CASSELGDGAKLFF.

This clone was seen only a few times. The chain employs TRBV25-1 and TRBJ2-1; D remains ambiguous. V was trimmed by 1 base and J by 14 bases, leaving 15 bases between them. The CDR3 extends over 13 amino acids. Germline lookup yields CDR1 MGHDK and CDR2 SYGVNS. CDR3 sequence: CASSESVRPGEFF. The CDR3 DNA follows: TGTGCCAGCAGTGAATCCGTTCGACCTGGGGAGTTCTTC.

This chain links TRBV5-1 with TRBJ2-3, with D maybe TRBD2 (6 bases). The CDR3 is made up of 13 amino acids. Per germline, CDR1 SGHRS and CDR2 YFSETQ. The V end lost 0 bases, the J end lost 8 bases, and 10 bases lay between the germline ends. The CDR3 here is CASSLAGVGTQYF. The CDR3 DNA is TGCGCCAGCAGCTTGGCGGGGGTCGGTACGCAGTATTTT.

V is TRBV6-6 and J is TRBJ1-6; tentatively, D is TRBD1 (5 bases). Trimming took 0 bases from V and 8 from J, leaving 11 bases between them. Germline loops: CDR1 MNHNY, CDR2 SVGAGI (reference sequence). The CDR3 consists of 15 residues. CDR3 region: CASSYSAGWDSPLHF. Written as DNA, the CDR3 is TGTGCCAGCAGTTACTCGGCAGGGTGGGATTCACCCCTCCACTTT.

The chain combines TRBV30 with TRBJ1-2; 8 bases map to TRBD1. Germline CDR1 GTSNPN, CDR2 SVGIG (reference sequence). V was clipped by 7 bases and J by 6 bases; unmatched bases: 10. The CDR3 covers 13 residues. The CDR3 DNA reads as TGTGCCTACCAGGGGGCAGGGGGAAATGGCTACACCTTC. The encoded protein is CAYQGAGGNGYTF.

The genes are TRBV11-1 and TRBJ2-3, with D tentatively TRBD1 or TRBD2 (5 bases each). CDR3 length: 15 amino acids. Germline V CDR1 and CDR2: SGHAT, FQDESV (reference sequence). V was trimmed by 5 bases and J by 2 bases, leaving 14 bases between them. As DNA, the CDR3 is TGTGCCAGCAGCAAGGGGAGCCAACTCACAGATACGCAGTATTTT. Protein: CASSKGSQLTDTQYF.

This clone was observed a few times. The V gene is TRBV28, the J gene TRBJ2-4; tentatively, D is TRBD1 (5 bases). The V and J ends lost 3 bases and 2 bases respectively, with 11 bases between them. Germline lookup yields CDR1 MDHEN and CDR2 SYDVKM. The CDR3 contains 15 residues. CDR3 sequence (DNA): TGTGCCAGCAGTTTCTCACAGGCGACCAAAAACATTCAGTACTTC. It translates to CASSFSQATKNIQYF.

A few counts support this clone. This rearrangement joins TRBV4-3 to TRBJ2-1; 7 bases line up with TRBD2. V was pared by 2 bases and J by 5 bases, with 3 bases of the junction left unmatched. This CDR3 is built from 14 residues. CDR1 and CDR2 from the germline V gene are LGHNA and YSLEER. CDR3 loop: CASSQLSGDNEQFF. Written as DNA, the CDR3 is TGCGCCAGCAGCCAACTAAGCGGGGACAATGAGCAGTTCTTC.

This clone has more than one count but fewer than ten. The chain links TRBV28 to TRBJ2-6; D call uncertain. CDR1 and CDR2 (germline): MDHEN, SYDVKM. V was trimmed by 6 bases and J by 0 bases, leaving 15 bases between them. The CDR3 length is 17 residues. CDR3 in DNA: TGTGCCAGCAGCCCCATCTTGGGGTTCTCTGGGGCCAACGTCCTGACTTTC. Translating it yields CASSPILGFSGANVLTF.

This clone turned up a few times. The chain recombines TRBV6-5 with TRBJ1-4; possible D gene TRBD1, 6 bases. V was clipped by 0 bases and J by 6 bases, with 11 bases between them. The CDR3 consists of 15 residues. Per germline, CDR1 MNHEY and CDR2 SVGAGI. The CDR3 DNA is TGTGCCAGCAGTTACTCGGGGGCGAGTGATGAAAAACTGTTTTTT. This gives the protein CASSYSGASDEKLFF.

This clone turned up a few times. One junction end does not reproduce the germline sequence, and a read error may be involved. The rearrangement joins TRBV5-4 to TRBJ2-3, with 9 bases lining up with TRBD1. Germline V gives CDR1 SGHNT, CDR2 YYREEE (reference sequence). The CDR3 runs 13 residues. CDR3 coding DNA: TGTGCCAGCAGCCCCCCGGGCCGGGACAGGGATAATTTT. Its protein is CASSPPGRDRDNF.

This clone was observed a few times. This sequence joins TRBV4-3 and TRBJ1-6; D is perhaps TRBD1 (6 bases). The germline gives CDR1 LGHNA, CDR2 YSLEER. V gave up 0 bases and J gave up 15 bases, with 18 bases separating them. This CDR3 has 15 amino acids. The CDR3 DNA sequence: TGCGCCAGCAGCCAAGATATTACAGGGAGGGTGCACCTCCACTTT. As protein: CASSQDITGRVHLHF.

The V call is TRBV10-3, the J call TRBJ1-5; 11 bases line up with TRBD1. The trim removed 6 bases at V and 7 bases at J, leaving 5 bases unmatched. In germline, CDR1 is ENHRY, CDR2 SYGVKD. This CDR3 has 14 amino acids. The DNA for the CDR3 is TGTGCCATCAGGGGACAGGGGGAACAACAGCCCCAGCATTTT. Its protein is CAIRGQGEQQPQHF.

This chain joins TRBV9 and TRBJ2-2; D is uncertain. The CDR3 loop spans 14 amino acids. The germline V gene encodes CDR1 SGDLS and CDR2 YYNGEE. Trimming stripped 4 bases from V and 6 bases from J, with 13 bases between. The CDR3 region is CASSSAGRAGELFF. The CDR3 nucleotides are TGTGCCAGCAGCTCAGCTGGAAGGGCCGGGGAGCTGTTTTTT. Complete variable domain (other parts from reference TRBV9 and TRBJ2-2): DSGVTQTPKHLITATGQRVTLRCSPRSGDLSVYWYQQSLDQGLQFLIQYYNGEERAKGNILERFSAQQFPDLHSELNLSSLELGDSALYFCASSSAGRAGELFFGEGSRLTVL.

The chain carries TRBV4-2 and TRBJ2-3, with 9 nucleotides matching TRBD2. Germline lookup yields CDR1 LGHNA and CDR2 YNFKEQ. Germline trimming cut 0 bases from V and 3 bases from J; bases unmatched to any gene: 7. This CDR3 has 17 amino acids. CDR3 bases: TGTGCCAGCAGCCAAGATTTTGGCGGGGGGGGAACAGATACGCAGTATTTT. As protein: CASSQDFGGGGTDTQYF.

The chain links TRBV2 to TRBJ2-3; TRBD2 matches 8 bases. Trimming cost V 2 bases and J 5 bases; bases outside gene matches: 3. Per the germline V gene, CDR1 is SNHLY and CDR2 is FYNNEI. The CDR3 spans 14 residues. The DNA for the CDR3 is TGTGCCAGCAGTGAAATAGCGGGGAAAGATACGCAGTATTTT. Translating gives CASSEIAGKDTQYF.

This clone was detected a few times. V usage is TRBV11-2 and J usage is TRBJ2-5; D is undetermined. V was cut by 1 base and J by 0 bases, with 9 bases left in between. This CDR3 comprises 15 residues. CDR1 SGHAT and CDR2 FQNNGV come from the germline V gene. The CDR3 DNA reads TGTGCCAGCAGCTTAGTAGGCTGGAACCAAGAGACCCAGTACTTC. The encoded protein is CASSLVGWNQETQYF.

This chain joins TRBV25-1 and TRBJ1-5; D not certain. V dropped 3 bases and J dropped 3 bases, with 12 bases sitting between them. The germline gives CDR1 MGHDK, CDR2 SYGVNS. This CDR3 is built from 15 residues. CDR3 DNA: TGTGCCAGCAGTGATGGAAGAGGGTACAATCAGCCCCAGCATTTT. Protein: CASSDGRGYNQPQHF.

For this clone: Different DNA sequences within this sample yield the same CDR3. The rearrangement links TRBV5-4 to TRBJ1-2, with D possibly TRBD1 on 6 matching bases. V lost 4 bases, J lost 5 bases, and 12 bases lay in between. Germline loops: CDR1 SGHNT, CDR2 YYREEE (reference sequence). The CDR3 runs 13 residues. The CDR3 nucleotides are TGTGCCAGCAGCCTGGACAGTGAATATGGCTACACCTTC. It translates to CASSLDSEYGYTF.

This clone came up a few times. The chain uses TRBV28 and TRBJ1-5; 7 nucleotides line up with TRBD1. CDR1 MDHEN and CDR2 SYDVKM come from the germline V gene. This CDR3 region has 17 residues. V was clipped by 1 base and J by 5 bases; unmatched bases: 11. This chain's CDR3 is CASSLYQGDARDQPQHF. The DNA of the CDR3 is TGTGCCAGCAGTTTATATCAGGGGGATGCAAGAGATCAGCCCCAGCATTTT.

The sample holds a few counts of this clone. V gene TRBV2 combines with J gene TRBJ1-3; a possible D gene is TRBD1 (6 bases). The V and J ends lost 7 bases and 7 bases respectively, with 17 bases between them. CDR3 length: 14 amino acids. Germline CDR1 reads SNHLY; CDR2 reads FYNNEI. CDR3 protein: CASKDRSTRNTIYF. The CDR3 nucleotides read TGTGCCAGCAAAGACAGGTCGACTCGTAACACCATATATTTT.

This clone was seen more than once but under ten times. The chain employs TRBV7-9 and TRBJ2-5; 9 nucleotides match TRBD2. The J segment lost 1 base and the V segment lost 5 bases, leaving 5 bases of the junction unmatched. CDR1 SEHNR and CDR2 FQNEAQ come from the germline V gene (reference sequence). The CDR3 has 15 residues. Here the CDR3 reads CASSLSGGLQETQYF. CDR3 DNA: TGTGCCAGCAGCCTTAGCGGGGGCCTCCAAGAGACCCAGTACTTC.

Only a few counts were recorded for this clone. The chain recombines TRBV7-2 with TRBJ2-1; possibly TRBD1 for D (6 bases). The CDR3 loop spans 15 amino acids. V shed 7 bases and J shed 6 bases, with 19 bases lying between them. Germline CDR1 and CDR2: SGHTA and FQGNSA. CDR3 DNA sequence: TGTGCCAGCACCCTGGGGGCCCCGAGGGGCAATGAGCAGTTCTTC. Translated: CASTLGAPRGNEQFF.

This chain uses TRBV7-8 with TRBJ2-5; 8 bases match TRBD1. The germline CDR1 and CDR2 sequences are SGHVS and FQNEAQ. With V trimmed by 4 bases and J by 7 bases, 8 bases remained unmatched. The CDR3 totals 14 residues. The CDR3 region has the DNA TGTGCCAGCAGCTCGGACAGGGCCCGGGGGACCCAGTACTTC. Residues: CASSSDRARGTQYF. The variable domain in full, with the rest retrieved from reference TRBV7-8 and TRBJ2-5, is GAGVSQSPRYKVAKRGQDVALRCDPISGHVSLFWYQQALGQGPEFLTYFQNEAQLDKSGLPSDRFFAERPEGSVSTLKIQRTQQEDSAVYLCASSSDRARGTQYFGPGTRLLVL.

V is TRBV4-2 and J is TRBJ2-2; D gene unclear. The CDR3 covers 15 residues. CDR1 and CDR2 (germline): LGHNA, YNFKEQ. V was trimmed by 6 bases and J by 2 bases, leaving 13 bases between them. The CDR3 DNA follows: TGTGCCAGCAGGGAGAACATGTATAACACCGGGGAGCTGTTTTTT. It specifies CASRENMYNTGELFF.

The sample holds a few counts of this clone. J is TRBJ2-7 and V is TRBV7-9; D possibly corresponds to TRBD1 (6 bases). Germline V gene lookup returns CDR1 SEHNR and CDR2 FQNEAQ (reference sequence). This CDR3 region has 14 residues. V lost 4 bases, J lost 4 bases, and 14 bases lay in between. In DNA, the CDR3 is TGTGCCAGCAGCTCCAGGGGTTTGGATTACGAGCAGTACTTC. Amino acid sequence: CASSSRGLDYEQYF.

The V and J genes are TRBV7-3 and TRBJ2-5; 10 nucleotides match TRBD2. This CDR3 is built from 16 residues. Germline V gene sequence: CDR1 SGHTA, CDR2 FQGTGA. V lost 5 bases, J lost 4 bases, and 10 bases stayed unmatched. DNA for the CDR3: TGTGCCAGCAGCCCGACCGGGACTAGCGACGTAGAGACCCAGTACTTC. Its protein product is CASSPTGTSDVETQYF.

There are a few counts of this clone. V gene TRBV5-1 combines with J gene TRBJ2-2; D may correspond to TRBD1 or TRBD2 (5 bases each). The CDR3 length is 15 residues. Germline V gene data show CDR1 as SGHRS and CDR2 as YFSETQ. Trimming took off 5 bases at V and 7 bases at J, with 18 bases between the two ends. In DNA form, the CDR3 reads TGCGCCAGCAGTCCCGAGGGGTCGAGATACGGGGAGCTGTTTTTT. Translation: CASSPEGSRYGELFF.

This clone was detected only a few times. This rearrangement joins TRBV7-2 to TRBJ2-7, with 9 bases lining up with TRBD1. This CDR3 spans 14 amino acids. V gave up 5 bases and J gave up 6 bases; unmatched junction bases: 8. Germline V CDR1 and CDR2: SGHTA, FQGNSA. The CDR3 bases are TGTGCCAGCAGCCCCGGGACAGGGAGGACCGAGCAGTACTTC. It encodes CASSPGTGRTEQYF.